The sequence of this T cell receptor beta chain was determined in a study of a mutant IDH1 vaccine in newly diagnosed glioma. Overall study: Earlier treatment was radiotherapy, temozolomide, or both, with most getting both.

V was shortened by 4 bases and J by 5 bases, with 9 bases between the two germline ends. Germline CDR1 MNHEY, CDR2 SMNVEV (reference sequence). CDR3 length: 13 amino acids. Study observations and caveats: Of the patients, about 95% had vaccine-induced immune responses. Pseudoprogression showed no apparent link to changes in top peripheral T cell clonotypes.

A word on this clone: Its antigen is not identified.

The method was immunoSEQ multiplex PCR; TCRdb's version includes in-frame clones alone and lacks a portion of them. There are tens of thousands of clones in the sample; roughly 85% occur only once, and 6% to 9.5% lies in the top ten. The time point is: baseline, week 1 (first vaccination visit). Treatment indicated: pre-vaccination baseline after standard-of-care therapy. Diagnosis in the donors showed new WHO grade 3 or 4 astrocytomas that were IDH1-mutant and ATRX-lost. The sample in question was PBMCs, obtained from a glioma patient treated with radiotherapy, temozolomide or both. The source of this sequence is a woman in her forties or fifties with glioma. J is TRBJ2-1 and V is TRBV27; D is uncertain. The CDR3 bases are TGTGCCAGCAGTTCTGGAATTCACAATGAGCAGTTCTTC. It codes for CASSSGIHNEQFF.